The subject of this entry is one T cell receptor beta chain. Its antigen is unidentified. The sample is drawn from a study of identical twins. This CDR3 spans 18 amino acids. CDR1 SGHAT and CDR2 FQNNGV come from the germline V gene. Trimming stripped 0 bases from V and 1 base from J, with 16 bases between. Study-wide findings and caveats: Invariant MAIT and iNKT cells could partly confound zero-insertion analyses. The study found that models underestimated out-of-frame TCR alpha sharing in monozygotic twins. The study based its conclusions on cross-sectional statistical analysis and did not follow the same donors. Weaker excess sharing between twins was seen in beta out-of-frame sequences.

One entry per CDR3 protein, called by TCRdb with MiXCR from the 5' RACE reads. The sample lists about 660,000 distinct CDR3 sequences; 8.5% to 9% were seen once. These data also formed part of another study, on yellow fever vaccine responses in identical twins.

The sample comprised PBMCs. This TCR derives from a woman under 30 in good health. The chain is built from TRBV11-2 and TRBJ2-1; TRBD1 or TRBD2 may be the D gene (5 bases each). The CDR3 nucleotides read TGTGCCAGCAGCTTAGACCGGGGCATATCCCCATCCTACAATGAGCAGTTCTTC. Amino acids: CASSLDRGISPSYNEQFF.